The sequence of this T cell receptor beta chain was determined in a study of human T cells and chemical hapten exposure. Overall study: Patients had diphenylcyclopropenone applied to the scalp weekly throughout the approximately 23-week study. Overall study results and limits: The presence of alopecia in the donors means their immune response may differ from healthy people's.

Time point given: patch test 1, 2 weeks after DPC sensitization. Treatment denoted: therapeutic diphenylcyclopropenone sensitization with weekly scalp DPC. On this clonotype itself: Its antigen is unidentified.

TCRdb itself ran the RACE reads through MiXCR, one entry per CDR3 protein. The sample yields roughly 120,000 distinct CDR3 sequences, about 12% seen once. J gave up 1 base and V 5 bases, and 11 bases lay outside the gene matches. CDR3 size: 17 residues. CDR1 is SGHTA and CDR2 is FQGNSA in the germline V gene. The source is a woman aged 50 to 60 with alopecia areata. Some clones in this sample may be carry-over from other donors' samples. The sample consisted of whole blood, taken in connection with sensitization to the hapten diphenylcyclopropenone (DPC). The gene calls are TRBV7-2 and TRBJ1-5; 7 bases are shared with TRBD1. The CDR3 region is CASSTTGVWGSNQPQHF. CDR3 DNA sequence: TGTGCCAGCAGCACCACAGGGGTCTGGGGGAGCAATCAGCCCCAGCATTTT.